This T cell receptor (beta chain) was documented in a study of T cell repertoires in cytomegalovirus infection. Study-level information: Selection of CMV epitopes for the study included recently identified HLA-C-restricted and well-studied HLA-B-restricted ones.

Findings and limits, study-wide: HLA-C-restricted CMV clonotypes gave the most frequent clonotype in two of eight donors. The cumulative frequency of public TCR beta families identified carriers of CMV plus the relevant HLA.

TCRdb independently ran MiXCR on the reads; one entry per CDR3 protein. The sample contains 570,000 or so distinct CDR3 sequences, just under 40% of which appear only once. Notes on this clonotype: What it recognizes is unknown.

Material: cultured PBMCs, obtained from culture after CMV antigen stimulation. This TCR was recovered from a human donor in good health (CMV status not recorded). Some clones in this sample may be carry-over from other donors' samples.

CDR3 residues: CASSQDSLEAFF. The CDR3 region has the DNA TGTGCCAGCAGCCAGGACAGCCTTGAAGCTTTCTTT. This sequence joins TRBV12-3 or TRBV12-4 and TRBJ1-1, with D possibly being TRBD1 (6 bases). Trimming cost V 6 bases and J 7 bases, with 12 bases left between them. CDR3 length: 12 amino acids.